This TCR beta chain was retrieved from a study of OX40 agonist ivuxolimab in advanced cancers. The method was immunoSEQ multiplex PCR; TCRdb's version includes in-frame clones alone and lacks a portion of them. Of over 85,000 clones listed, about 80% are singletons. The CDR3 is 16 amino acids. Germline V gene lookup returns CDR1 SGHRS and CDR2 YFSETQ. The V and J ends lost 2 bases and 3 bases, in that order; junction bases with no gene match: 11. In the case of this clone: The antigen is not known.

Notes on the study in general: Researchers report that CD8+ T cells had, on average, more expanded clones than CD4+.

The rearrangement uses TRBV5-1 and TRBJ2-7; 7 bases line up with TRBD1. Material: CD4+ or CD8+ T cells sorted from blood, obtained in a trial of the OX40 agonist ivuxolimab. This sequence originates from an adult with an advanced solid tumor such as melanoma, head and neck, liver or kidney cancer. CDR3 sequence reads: CASSFSRTGPLYEQYF. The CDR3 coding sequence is TGCGCCAGCAGCTTTTCTCGGACAGGACCCCTCTACGAGCAGTACTTC.